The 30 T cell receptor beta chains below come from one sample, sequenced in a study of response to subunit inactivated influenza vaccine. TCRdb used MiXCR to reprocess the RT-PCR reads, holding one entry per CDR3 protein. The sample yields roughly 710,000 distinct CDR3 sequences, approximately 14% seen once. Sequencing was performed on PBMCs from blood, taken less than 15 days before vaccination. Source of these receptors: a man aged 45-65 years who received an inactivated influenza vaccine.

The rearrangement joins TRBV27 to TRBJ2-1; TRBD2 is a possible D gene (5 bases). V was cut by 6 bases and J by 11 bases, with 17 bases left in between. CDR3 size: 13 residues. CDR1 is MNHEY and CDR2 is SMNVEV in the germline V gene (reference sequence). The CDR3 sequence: CASRRTGDGKQFF. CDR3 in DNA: TGTGCCAGCAGAAGAACTGGCGACGGGAAGCAGTTCTTC.

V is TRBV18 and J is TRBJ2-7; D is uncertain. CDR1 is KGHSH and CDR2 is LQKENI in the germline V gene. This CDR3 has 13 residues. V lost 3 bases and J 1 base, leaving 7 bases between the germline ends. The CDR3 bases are TGTGCCAGCTCACCGAGTCGATCCTACGAGCAGTACTTC. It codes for CASSPSRSYEQYF.

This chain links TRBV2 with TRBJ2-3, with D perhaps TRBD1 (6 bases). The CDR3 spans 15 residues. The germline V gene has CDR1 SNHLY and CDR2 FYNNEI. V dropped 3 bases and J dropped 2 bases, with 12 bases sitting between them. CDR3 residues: CASSDRGKNTDTQYF. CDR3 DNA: TGTGCCAGCAGTGACAGGGGCAAAAACACAGATACGCAGTATTTT.

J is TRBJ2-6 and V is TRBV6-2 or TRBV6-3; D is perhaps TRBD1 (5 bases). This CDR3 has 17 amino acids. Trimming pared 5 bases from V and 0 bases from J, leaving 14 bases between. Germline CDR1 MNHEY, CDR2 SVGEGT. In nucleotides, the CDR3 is TGTGCCAGCAGTCCAGGACACGGACGCTCTGGGGCCAACGTCCTGACTTTC. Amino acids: CASSPGHGRSGANVLTF.

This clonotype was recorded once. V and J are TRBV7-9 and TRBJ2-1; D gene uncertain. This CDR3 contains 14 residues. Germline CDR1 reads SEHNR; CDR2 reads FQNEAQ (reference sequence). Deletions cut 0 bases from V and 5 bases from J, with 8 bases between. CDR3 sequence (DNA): TGTGCCAGCAGCTTAGCTCAGGTAGACAATGAGCAGTTCTTC. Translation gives CASSLAQVDNEQFF. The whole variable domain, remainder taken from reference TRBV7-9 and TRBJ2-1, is DTGVSQNPRHKITKRGQNVTFRCDPISEHNRLYWYRQTLGQGPEFLTYFQNEAQLEKSRLLSDRFSAERPKGSFSTLEIQRTEQGDSAMYLCASSLAQVDNEQFFGPGTRLTVL.

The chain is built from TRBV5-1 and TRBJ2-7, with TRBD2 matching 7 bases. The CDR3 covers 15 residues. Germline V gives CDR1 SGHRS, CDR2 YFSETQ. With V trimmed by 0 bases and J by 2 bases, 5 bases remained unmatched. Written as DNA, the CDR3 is TGCGCCAGCAGCTTGGATGTGGGGGGGACCTACGAGCAGTACTTC. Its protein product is CASSLDVGGTYEQYF.

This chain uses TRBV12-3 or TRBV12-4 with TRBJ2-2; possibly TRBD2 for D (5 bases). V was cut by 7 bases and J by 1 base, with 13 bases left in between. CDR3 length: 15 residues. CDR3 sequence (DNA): TGTGCCAGCATTGTCCGCAGCGGGAACACCGGGGAGCTGTTTTTT. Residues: CASIVRSGNTGELFF.

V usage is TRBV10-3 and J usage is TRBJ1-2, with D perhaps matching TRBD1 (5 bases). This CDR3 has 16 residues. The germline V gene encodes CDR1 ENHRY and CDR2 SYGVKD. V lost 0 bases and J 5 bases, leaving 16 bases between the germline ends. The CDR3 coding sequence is TGTGCCATCAGTGAGTCGCAGGGAAGGTGGAGGTATGGCTACACCTTC. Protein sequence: CAISESQGRWRYGYTF.

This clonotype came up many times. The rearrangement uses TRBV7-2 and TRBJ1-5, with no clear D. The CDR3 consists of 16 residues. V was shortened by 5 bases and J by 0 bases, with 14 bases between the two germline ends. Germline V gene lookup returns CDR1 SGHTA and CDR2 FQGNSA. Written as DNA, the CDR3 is TGTGCCAGCAGCCTAGGCGGACCTCTTAGCAATCAGCCCCAGCATTTT. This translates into CASSLGGPLSNQPQHF.

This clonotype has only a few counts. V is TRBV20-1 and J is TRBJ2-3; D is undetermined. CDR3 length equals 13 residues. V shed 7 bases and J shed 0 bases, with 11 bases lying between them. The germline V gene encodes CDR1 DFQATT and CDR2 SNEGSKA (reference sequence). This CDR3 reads CSVLEPSTDTQYF. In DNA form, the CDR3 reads TGCAGTGTCCTAGAACCTAGCACAGATACGCAGTATTTT.

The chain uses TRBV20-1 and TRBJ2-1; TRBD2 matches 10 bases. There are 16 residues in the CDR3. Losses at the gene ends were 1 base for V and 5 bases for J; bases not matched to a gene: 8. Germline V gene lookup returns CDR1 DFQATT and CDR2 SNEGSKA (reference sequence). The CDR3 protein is CSARAVLAGAHNEQFF. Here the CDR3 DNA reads TGCAGTGCTAGAGCCGTCCTAGCGGGGGCCCACAATGAGCAGTTCTTC.

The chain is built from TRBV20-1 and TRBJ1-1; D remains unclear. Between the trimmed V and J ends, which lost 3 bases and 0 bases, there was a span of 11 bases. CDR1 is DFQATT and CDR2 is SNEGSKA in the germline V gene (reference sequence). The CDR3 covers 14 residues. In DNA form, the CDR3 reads TGCAGTGCTAGTCTCAGCCCCATGAACACTGAAGCTTTCTTT. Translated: CSASLSPMNTEAFF.

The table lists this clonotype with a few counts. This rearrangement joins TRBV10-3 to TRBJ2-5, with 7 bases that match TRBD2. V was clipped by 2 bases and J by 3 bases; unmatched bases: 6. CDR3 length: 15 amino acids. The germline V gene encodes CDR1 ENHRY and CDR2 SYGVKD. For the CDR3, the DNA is TGTGCCATCAGTGAGCCTGGGGGAGGGAAAGAGACCCAGTACTTC. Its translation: CAISEPGGGKETQYF.

In DNA form, the CDR3 reads TGTGCCAGCAGCGACCAACGGGGACAGGGGGCGCGTCTGACCCAGTACTTC. This encodes CASSDQRGQGARLTQYF. The V call is TRBV7-9, the J call TRBJ2-5, with 12 bases lining up with TRBD1. Germline V gene sequence: CDR1 SEHNR, CDR2 FQNEAQ (reference sequence). V was clipped by 5 bases and J by 7 bases; unmatched bases: 14. CDR3 size: 17 residues.

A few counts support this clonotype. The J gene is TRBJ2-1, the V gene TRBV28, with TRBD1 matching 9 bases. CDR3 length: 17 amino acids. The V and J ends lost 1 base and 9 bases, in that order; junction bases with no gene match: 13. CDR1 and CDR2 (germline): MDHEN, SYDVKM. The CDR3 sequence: CASSLSGQGIRRGEQFF. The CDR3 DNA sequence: TGTGCCAGCAGTTTATCAGGACAGGGGATTAGGCGGGGTGAGCAGTTCTTC.

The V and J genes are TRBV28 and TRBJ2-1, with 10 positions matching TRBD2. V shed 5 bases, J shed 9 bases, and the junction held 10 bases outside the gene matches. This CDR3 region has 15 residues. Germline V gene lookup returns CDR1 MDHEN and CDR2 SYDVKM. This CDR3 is CASSLGTSAIREQFF. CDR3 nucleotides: TGTGCCAGCAGTCTTGGGACTAGCGCGATCCGTGAGCAGTTCTTC.

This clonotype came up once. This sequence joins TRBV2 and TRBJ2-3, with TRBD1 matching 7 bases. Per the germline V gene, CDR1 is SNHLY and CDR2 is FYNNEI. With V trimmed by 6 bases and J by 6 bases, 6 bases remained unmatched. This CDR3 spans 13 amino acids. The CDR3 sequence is CASSADREDTQYF. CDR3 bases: TGTGCCAGCAGCGCCGACAGGGAGGATACGCAGTATTTT.

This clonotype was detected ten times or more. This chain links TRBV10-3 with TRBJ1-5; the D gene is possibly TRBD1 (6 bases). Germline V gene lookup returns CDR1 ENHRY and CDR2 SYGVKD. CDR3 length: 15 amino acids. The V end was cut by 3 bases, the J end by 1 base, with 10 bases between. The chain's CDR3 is CAISETGQSNQPQHF. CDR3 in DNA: TGTGCCATCAGTGAAACAGGGCAGAGCAATCAGCCCCAGCATTTT.

CDR3 sequence: CAISDSGRASYNEQFF. CDR3 sequence (DNA): TGTGCCATCAGTGACAGCGGGAGAGCGTCCTACAATGAGCAGTTCTTC. The rearrangement uses TRBV10-3 and TRBJ2-1; 8 bases are a match to TRBD2. CDR1 is ENHRY, CDR2 SYGVKD, per germline. The CDR3 spans 16 residues. The V segment lost 3 bases and the J segment 1 base; nucleotides outside the gene matches: 5.

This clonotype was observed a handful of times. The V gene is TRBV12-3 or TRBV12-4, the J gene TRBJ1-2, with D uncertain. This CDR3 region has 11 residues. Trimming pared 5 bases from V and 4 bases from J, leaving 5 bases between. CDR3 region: CASSTVYGYTF. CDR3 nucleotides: TGTGCCAGCAGTACAGTCTATGGCTACACCTTC.

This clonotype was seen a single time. The CDR3 protein is CASRPTPGLDSYEQYF. DNA for the CDR3: TGTGCCAGCAGACCTACCCCGGGACTTGACTCCTACGAGCAGTACTTC. This chain connects TRBV6-2 or TRBV6-3 to TRBJ2-7, with D possibly matching TRBD2 (6 bases). Germline V gives CDR1 MNHEY, CDR2 SVGEGT. The CDR3 totals 16 residues. The V gene lost 6 bases and the J gene lost 0 bases, with 18 bases spanning the gap.

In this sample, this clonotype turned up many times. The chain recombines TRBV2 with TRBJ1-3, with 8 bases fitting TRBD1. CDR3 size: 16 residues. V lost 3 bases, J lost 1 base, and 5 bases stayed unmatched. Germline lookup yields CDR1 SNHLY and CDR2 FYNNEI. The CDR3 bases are TGTGCCAGCAGTGATGGCAGGGGGCAATCTGGAAACACCATATATTTT. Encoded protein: CASSDGRGQSGNTIYF.

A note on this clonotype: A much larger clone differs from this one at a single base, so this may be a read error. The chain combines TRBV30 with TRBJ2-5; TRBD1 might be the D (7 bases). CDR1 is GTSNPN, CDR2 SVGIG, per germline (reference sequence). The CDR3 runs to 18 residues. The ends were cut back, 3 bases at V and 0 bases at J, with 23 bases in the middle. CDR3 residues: CAWSADRTTYRNQETQYF. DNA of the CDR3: TGTGCCTGGAGCGCGGACAGGACTACCTACCGGAACCAAGAGACCCAGTACTTC.

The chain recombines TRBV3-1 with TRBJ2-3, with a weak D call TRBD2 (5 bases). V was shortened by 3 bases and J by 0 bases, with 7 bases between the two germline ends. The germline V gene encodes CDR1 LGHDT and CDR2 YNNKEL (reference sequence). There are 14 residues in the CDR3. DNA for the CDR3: TGTGCCAGCAGCCAGGGAGTGAGCACAGATACGCAGTATTTT. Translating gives CASSQGVSTDTQYF.

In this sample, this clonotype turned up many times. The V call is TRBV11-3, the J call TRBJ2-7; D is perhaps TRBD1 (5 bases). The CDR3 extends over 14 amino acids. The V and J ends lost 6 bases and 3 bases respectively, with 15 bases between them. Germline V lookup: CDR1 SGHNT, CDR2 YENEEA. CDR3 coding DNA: TGTGCCAGCAGACCGGGCAGGGTTCTCTACGAGCAGTACTTC. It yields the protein CASRPGRVLYEQYF.

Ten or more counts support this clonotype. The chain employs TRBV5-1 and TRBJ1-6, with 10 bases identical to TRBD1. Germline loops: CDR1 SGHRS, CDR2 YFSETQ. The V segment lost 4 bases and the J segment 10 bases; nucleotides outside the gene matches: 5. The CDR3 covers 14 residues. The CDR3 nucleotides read TGCGCCAGCAGCCGGGACAGGGGAGGCTCACCCCTCCACTTT. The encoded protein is CASSRDRGGSPLHF.

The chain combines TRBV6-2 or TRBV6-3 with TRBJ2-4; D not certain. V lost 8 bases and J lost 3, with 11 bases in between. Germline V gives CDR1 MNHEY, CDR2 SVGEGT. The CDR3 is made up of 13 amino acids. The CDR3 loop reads CASCRNDKNIQYF. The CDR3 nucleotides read TGTGCCAGCTGTAGGAACGACAAAAACATTCAGTACTTC.

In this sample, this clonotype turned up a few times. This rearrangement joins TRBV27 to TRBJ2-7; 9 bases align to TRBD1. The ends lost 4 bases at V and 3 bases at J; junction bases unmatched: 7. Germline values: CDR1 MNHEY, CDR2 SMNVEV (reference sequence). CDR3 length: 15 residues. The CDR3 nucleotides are TGTGCCAGCAGTTCTGGCCCGGGACAGGGCTACGAGCAGTACTTC. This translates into CASSSGPGQGYEQYF.

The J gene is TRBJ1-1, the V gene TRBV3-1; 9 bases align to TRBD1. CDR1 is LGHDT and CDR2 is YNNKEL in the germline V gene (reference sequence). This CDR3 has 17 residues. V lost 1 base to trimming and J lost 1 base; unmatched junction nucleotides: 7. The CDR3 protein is CASSQVPGQGPNTEAFF. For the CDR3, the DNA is TGTGCCAGCAGCCAAGTCCCGGGACAGGGACCGAACACTGAAGCTTTCTTT.

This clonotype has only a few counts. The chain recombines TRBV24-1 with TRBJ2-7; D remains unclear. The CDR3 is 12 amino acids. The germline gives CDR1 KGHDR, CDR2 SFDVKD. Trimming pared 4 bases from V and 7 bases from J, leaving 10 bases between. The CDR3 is CATSELGWEQYF. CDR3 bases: TGTGCCACCAGTGAATTGGGGTGGGAGCAGTACTTC.